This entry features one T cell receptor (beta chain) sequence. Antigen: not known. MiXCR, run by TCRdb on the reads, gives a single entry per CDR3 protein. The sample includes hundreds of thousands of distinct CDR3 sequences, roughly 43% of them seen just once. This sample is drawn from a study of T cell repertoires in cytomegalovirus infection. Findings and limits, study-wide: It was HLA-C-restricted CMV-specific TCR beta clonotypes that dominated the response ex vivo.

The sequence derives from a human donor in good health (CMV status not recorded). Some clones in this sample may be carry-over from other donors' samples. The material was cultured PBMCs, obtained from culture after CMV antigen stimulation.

The CDR3 DNA is TGCGCCAGCAGCTTGAGGGGAGAAGCATATAATTCACCCCTCCACTTT. Residues: CASSLRGEAYNSPLHF. The rearrangement links TRBV5-1 to TRBJ1-6, with D possibly TRBD1 on 5 matching bases. Germline CDR1 is SGHRS and CDR2 is YFSETQ. V was clipped by 1 base and J by 4 bases, with 12 bases between them. The CDR3 totals 16 residues.